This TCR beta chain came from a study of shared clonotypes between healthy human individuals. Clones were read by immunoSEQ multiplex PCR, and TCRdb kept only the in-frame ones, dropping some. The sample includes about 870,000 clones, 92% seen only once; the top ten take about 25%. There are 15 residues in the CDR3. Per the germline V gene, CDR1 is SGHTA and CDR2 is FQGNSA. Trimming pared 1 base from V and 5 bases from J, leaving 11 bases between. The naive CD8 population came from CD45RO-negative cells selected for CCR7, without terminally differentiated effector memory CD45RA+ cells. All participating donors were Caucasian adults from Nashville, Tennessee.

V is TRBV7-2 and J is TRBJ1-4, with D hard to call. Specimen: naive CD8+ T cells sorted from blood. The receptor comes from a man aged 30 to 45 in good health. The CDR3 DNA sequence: TGTGCCAGCAGCTTAGGGCGGGTCCGGAATGAAAAACTGTTTTTT. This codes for CASSLGRVRNEKLFF.